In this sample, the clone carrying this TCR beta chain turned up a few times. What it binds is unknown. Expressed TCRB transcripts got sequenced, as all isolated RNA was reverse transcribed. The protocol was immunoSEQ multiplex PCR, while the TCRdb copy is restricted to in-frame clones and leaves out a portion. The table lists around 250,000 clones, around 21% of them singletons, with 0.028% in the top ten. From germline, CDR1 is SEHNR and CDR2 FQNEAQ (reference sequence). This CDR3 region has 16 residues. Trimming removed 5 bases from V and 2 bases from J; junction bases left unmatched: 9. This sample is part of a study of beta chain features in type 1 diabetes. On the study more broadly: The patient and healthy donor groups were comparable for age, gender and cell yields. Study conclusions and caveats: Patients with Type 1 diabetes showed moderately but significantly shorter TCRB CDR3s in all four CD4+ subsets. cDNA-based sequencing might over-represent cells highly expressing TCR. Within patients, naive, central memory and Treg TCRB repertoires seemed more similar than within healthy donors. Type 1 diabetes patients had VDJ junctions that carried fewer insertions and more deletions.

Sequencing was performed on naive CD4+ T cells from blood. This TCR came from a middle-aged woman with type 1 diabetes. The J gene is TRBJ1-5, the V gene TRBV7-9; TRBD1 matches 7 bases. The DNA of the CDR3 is TGTGCCAGCAGCAACCGGGGACAGCCAGGCAATCAGCCCCAGCATTTT. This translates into CASSNRGQPGNQPQHF.